Below, 30 T cell receptor beta chains from the same sample are listed, as sequenced in a study of T cell responses to AZD1222 COVID-19 vaccine. The protocol was immunoSEQ multiplex PCR, while the TCRdb copy is restricted to in-frame clones and leaves out a portion. The table includes 75,000 to 85,000 clones, over 60% detected once. The sequencing used peripheral blood, collected 28 days after the second dose of the MenACWY control vaccine. These receptors all come from an adult who received the MenACWY meningococcal vaccine as a control.

The rearrangement joins TRBV7-2 to TRBJ1-1; D is unclear. Trimming pared 1 base from V and 3 bases from J, leaving 9 bases between. From germline, CDR1 is SGHTA and CDR2 FQGNSA. The CDR3 extends over 14 amino acids. The CDR3 protein is CASSLGGIDTEAFF. In nucleotides, the CDR3 is TGTGCCAGCAGCTTAGGAGGGATAGACACTGAAGCTTTCTTT. Variable domain in full (rest from reference TRBV7-2 and TRBJ1-1): GAGVSQSPSNKVTEKGKDVELRCDPISGHTALYWYRQSLGQGLEFLIYFQGNSAPDKSGLPSDRFSAERTGGSVSTLTIQRTQQEDSAVYLCASSLGGIDTEAFFGQGTRLTVV.

The J gene is TRBJ2-7, the V gene TRBV7-9; TRBD2 agrees at 8 bases. From germline, CDR1 is SEHNR and CDR2 FQNEAQ (reference sequence). This CDR3 is 13 amino acids long. The trim removed 3 bases at V and 3 bases at J, leaving 1 base unmatched. The CDR3 protein is CASSFGRDYEQYF. CDR3 bases: TGTGCCAGCAGCTTCGGGAGGGACTACGAGCAGTACTTC. Full variable domain (remainder filled in from reference TRBV7-9 and TRBJ2-7): DTGVSQNPRHKITKRGQNVTFRCDPISEHNRLYWYRQTLGQGPEFLTYFQNEAQLEKSRLLSDRFSAERPKGSFSTLEIQRTEQGDSAMYLCASSFGRDYEQYFGPGTRLTVT.

The genes are TRBV3-1 (or the pseudogene TRBV3-2) and TRBJ1-6; 10 positions agree with TRBD1. Trimming removed 4 bases from V and 9 bases from J; junction bases left unmatched: 6. Germline V gene sequence: CDR1 LGHDT, CDR2 YNNKEL (reference sequence). The CDR3 contains 15 residues. The CDR3 bases are TGTGCCAGCAGCCCCACCGGGACAGGGGTTTCACCCCTCCACTTT. It is translated as CASSPTGTGVSPLHF.

J is TRBJ1-1 and V is TRBV13; D ambiguous. This CDR3 spans 14 amino acids. Trimming shortened V by 2 bases and J by 4 bases, and 11 bases separated the two germline ends. CDR1 PRHDT and CDR2 FYEKMQ come from the germline V gene (reference sequence). The CDR3, as DNA: TGTGCCAGCAGCTTAAAACAGTGGGGCACTGAAGCTTTCTTT. Translated, it gives CASSLKQWGTEAFF.

This chain uses TRBV7-8 with TRBJ1-3; D remains unclear. The CDR3 sequence is 14 residues long. V gave up 1 base and J gave up 4 bases, with 8 bases separating them. CDR1 and CDR2 from the germline V gene are SGHVS and FQNEAQ. For the CDR3, the DNA is TGTGCCAGCAGCTTAGGGTCGGCCGGAAACACCATATATTTT. Translated, it gives CASSLGSAGNTIYF.

The chain carries TRBV14 and TRBJ2-1; TRBD1 matches at 10 bases. Germline lookup yields CDR1 SGHDN and CDR2 FVKESK. The CDR3 spans 15 residues. V lost 1 base and J lost 7; bases outside the gene matches: 4. The CDR3 DNA follows: TGTGCCAGCAGCCAAGGGGACAGGGGAAGGAATGAGCAGTTCTTC. Protein: CASSQGDRGRNEQFF.

The chain uses TRBV5-5 and TRBJ1-2; D not resolved. The ends were cut back, 4 bases at V and 3 bases at J, with 16 bases in the middle. Germline loops: CDR1 SGHKS, CDR2 YYEKEE (reference sequence). The CDR3 length is 15 residues. Here the CDR3 reads CASSQSGWTDYGYTF. CDR3 coding DNA: TGTGCCAGCAGCCAATCAGGCTGGACCGACTATGGCTACACCTTC.

In DNA form, the CDR3 reads TGCGCCAGCAGCCACAGACACGGGGTAAAAAACATTCAGTACTTC. The encoded protein is CASSHRHGVKNIQYF. The chain links TRBV4-1 to TRBJ2-4; TRBD2 might be the D (5 bases). The germline gives CDR1 MGHRA, CDR2 YSYEKL. CDR3 length: 15 amino acids. Trimming stripped 3 bases from V and 4 bases from J, with 13 bases between.

This chain connects TRBV28 to TRBJ1-1; no clear D. This CDR3 contains 14 residues. The V end lost 4 bases, the J end lost 7 bases, and 16 bases lay between the germline ends. Germline CDR1 MDHEN, CDR2 SYDVKM. The DNA for the CDR3 is TGTGCCAGCAGTTACGGGCCCGGGATGGGTGAAGCTTTCTTT. Its protein is CASSYGPGMGEAFF.

This clone occurred a few times. The gene calls are TRBV6-5 and TRBJ1-6, with a possible D match to TRBD1 (6 bases). The germline gives CDR1 MNHEY, CDR2 SVGAGI. The length of the CDR3 is 15 residues. The germline V and J ends were trimmed by 11 bases and 6 bases, with 20 bases remaining between them. CDR3 protein: CAEGEGDWGNSPLHF. Here the CDR3 DNA reads TGTGCCGAGGGGGAAGGGGATTGGGGTAATTCACCCCTCCACTTT.

The V and J genes are TRBV27 and TRBJ1-2; 9 bases agree with TRBD1. CDR3 size: 14 residues. J lost 4 bases, V lost 6 bases, and 6 bases had no gene match. Germline V gene lookup returns CDR1 MNHEY and CDR2 SMNVEV (reference sequence). CDR3 sequence (DNA): TGTGCCAGCAGCCCGGGACAGGGACTCTATGGCTACACCTTC. It yields the protein CASSPGQGLYGYTF.

The CDR3 is CASSPDPAGQPDTEAFF. The CDR3 bases are TGTGCCAGCTCACCAGACCCGGCAGGGCAACCGGACACTGAAGCTTTCTTT. This sequence joins TRBV18 and TRBJ1-1; possibly TRBD1 for D (5 bases). Per the germline V gene, CDR1 is KGHSH and CDR2 is LQKENI. The CDR3 runs 17 residues. With 2 bases removed from V and 3 bases from J, the gap between germline ends came to 19 bases.

The V and J genes are TRBV5-8 and TRBJ2-7; 8 positions match TRBD1. The V gene end was trimmed by 4 bases and the J gene end by 5 bases; junction bases not matched to a gene: 8. CDR1 and CDR2 from the germline V gene are SGHTS and YDEGEE. The CDR3 is 14 amino acids. The CDR3 DNA reads as TGTGCCAGCAGCCTGGACAGGGTTAGAGACGAGCAGTACTTC. Translating it yields CASSLDRVRDEQYF.

This clone appeared a few times. This sequence joins TRBV7-8 and TRBJ2-3; 8 bases fit TRBD2. The germline CDR1 and CDR2 sequences are SGHVS and FQNEAQ. This CDR3 has 15 residues. V lost 3 bases, J lost 5 bases, and 7 bases stayed unmatched. The chain's CDR3 is CASSFLSGAGDTQYF. The CDR3 DNA sequence: TGTGCCAGCAGCTTTCTTAGCGGGGCTGGAGATACGCAGTATTTT.

This chain connects TRBV14 to TRBJ1-1; TRBD1 might be the D (5 bases). The CDR3 consists of 15 residues. V gave up 1 base and J gave up 3 bases, with 12 bases separating them. Germline V gives CDR1 SGHDN, CDR2 FVKESK. The CDR3 bases are TGTGCCAGCAGCCAAGCCCGGGGCGCTGACACTGAAGCTTTCTTT. Translation: CASSQARGADTEAFF.

The J gene is TRBJ2-1, the V gene TRBV6-2 or TRBV6-3; TRBD2 matches 8 bases. The V gene end was trimmed by 5 bases and the J gene end by 2 bases; junction bases not matched to a gene: 2. The V gene's germline CDR1 is MNHEY and CDR2 SVGEGT. The CDR3 sequence is 14 residues long. CDR3 coding DNA: TGTGCCAGCAGTCTAGCGGGCACCTACAATGAGCAGTTCTTC. Protein: CASSLAGTYNEQFF.

V is TRBV3-1 (or the pseudogene TRBV3-2) and J is TRBJ1-3, with TRBD1 matching 7 bases. The CDR3 extends over 16 amino acids. With 3 bases clipped from V and 4 bases from J, the junction kept 9 bases outside the gene matches. From germline, CDR1 is LGHDT and CDR2 YNNKEL (reference sequence). The DNA for the CDR3 is TGTGCCAGCAGCCACAGGGGGGGGCTGCGAGGAAACACCATATATTTT. It specifies CASSHRGGLRGNTIYF.

The rearrangement links TRBV11-2 to TRBJ2-7; a weak D match, TRBD1 (6 bases). The V end lost 1 base, the J end lost 3 bases, and 10 bases lay between the germline ends. The CDR3 is 14 amino acids. The germline gives CDR1 SGHAT, CDR2 FQNNGV. CDR3 region: CASSLVVQGYEQYF. The CDR3 DNA reads TGTGCCAGCAGCTTAGTCGTACAGGGCTACGAGCAGTACTTC.

This clone appeared a single time. This sequence joins TRBV2 and TRBJ1-2; 10 bases line up with TRBD1. CDR3 length equals 13 residues. The J segment lost 4 bases and the V segment lost 8 bases, leaving 4 bases of the junction unmatched. Per the germline V gene, CDR1 is SNHLY and CDR2 is FYNNEI. The CDR3 nucleotides are TGTGCCAGCGGAGGACAGGGGGGCTATGGCTACACCTTC. Its protein product is CASGGQGGYGYTF.

This clone was seen more than once but under ten times. The chain is built from TRBV7-2 and TRBJ1-1; D ambiguous. Looked up from germline, CDR1 is SGHTA and CDR2 is FQGNSA. V shed 1 base and J shed 4 bases, with 13 bases lying between them. CDR3 length: 15 amino acids. In DNA, the CDR3 is TGTGCCAGCAGCTTAGGTAAGGGAAAGGGCACTGAAGCTTTCTTT. Protein: CASSLGKGKGTEAFF. The whole variable domain, remainder taken from reference TRBV7-2 and TRBJ1-1, is GAGVSQSPSNKVTEKGKDVELRCDPISGHTALYWYRQSLGQGLEFLIYFQGNSAPDKSGLPSDRFSAERTGGSVSTLTIQRTQQEDSAVYLCASSLGKGKGTEAFFGQGTRLTVV.

A few counts support this clone. V is TRBV19 and J is TRBJ1-1; TRBD1 is a possible D gene (5 bases). The CDR3 sequence is 13 residues long. CDR1 and CDR2 (germline): LNHDA, SQIVND (reference sequence). The V and J ends lost 5 bases and 7 bases respectively, with 14 bases between them. CDR3 nucleotides: TGTGCCAGTAGTGTCCGGACGGGGGTTGAAGCTTTCTTT. It yields the protein CASSVRTGVEAFF.

This clone is a singleton in its sample. The CDR3 sequence is CASSLAGASSDEQFF. The CDR3, as DNA: TGTGCCAGCAGTTTAGCGGGAGCGTCCTCCGATGAGCAGTTCTTC. The chain links TRBV28 to TRBJ2-1; 7 bases align to TRBD2. The CDR3 loop spans 15 amino acids. J was trimmed by 8 bases and V by 2 bases; bases with no gene match: 9. Germline-derived CDR1 and CDR2 are MDHEN and SYDVKM.

This clone was observed a handful of times. This chain connects TRBV4-1 to TRBJ2-7; 9 nucleotides line up with TRBD1. The CDR3 sequence is 16 residues long. J lost 6 bases, V lost 3 bases, and 12 bases had no gene match. The germline CDR1 and CDR2 sequences are MGHRA and YSYEKL. The CDR3 nucleotides are TGCGCCAGCAGCCAGGATGGACAGGGGCTAAGGAGCGAGCAGTACTTC. Translated, it gives CASSQDGQGLRSEQYF.

The V and J genes are TRBV29-1 and TRBJ2-3, with D possibly matching TRBD2 (6 bases). Trimming removed 1 base at V and 0 bases at J, with 11 bases between. Germline V CDR1 and CDR2: SQVTM, ANQGSEA. The CDR3 is made up of 15 amino acids. CDR3 sequence: CSVEAGVTSTDTQYF. The CDR3 coding sequence is TGCAGCGTTGAAGCGGGAGTTACTAGCACAGATACGCAGTATTTT.

The chain recombines TRBV29-1 with TRBJ2-5, with D possibly matching TRBD1 (6 bases). CDR3 length: 13 amino acids. The germline gives CDR1 SQVTM, CDR2 ANQGSEA. Trimming cost V 5 bases and J 5 bases, with 15 bases left between them. CDR3 in amino acids: CSVSLTGSETQYF. The CDR3 DNA is TGCAGCGTTTCCCTAACAGGGTCGGAGACCCAGTACTTC.

The chain joins TRBV2 to TRBJ2-7, with D perhaps being TRBD1 or TRBD2 (5 bases each). V lost 8 bases to trimming and J lost 4 bases, with 15 bases between them. The CDR3 is 13 residues long. From germline, CDR1 is SNHLY and CDR2 FYNNEI. The CDR3 loop is CASSKGREYEQYF. Here the CDR3 DNA reads TGTGCCAGCTCAAAGGGCAGGGAGTACGAGCAGTACTTC.

This clone was seen repeatedly, ten times or more. J is TRBJ2-2 and V is TRBV19; the D is unclear. The V gene's germline CDR1 is LNHDA and CDR2 SQIVND (reference sequence). This CDR3 region has 13 residues. Trimming stripped 2 bases from V and 4 bases from J, with 5 bases between. The CDR3: CASSIRITGELFF. The DNA of the CDR3 is TGTGCCAGTAGTATAAGGATCACCGGGGAGCTGTTTTTT.

V gene TRBV5-1 combines with J gene TRBJ2-5; no clear D gene. CDR3 length: 15 residues. Per the germline V gene, CDR1 is SGHRS and CDR2 is YFSETQ. V gave up 5 bases and J gave up 1 base, with 15 bases separating them. The CDR3 is CASSSLGSSQETQYF. CDR3 nucleotides: TGCGCCAGCAGTTCCCTGGGTAGCAGCCAAGAGACCCAGTACTTC.

The V call is TRBV6-5, the J call TRBJ2-5; 8 positions agree with TRBD2. The CDR3 covers 15 residues. Germline V gene sequence: CDR1 MNHEY, CDR2 SVGAGI. The V and J ends lost 5 bases and 5 bases, in that order; junction bases with no gene match: 10. The CDR3 here is CASSPIAGKGETQYF. CDR3 bases: TGTGCCAGCAGTCCAATAGCGGGAAAGGGTGAGACCCAGTACTTC.

The rearrangement uses TRBV19 and TRBJ2-2, with 8 bases lining up with TRBD1. V shed 5 bases, J shed 3 bases, and the junction held 5 bases outside the gene matches. This CDR3 region has 15 residues. Germline CDR1 reads LNHDA; CDR2 reads SQIVND (reference sequence). In DNA, the CDR3 is TGTGCCAGTAGTCGACAGGGGTTTGACACCGGGGAGCTGTTTTTT. Amino acids: CASSRQGFDTGELFF.